The 23 T cell receptor beta chains given below trace back to one sample, sequenced in a study of T cell repertoires in cytomegalovirus infection. Via MiXCR, TCRdb re-called the reads, giving one row per CDR3 protein. The profile shows under 350,000 distinct CDR3 sequences, approximately 9.5% of them singletons. Source material: PBMCs. These receptors all stem from a human donor in good health (CMV status not recorded). Some clones in this sample may be carry-over from other donors' samples.

This clonotype was seen ten or more times. The chain combines TRBV7-9 with TRBJ2-5; 8 bases are a match to TRBD1. The junction had 7 bases not matched to a gene; V was cut back by 1 base and J by 3 bases. The CDR3 sequence is 16 residues long. CDR1 and CDR2 (germline): SEHNR, FQNEAQ (reference sequence). CDR3 region: CASSLGTGIREETQYF. CDR3 coding DNA: TGTGCCAGCAGCTTAGGGACAGGGATAAGGGAAGAGACCCAGTACTTC.

The chain joins TRBV12-3 or TRBV12-4 to TRBJ2-7, with D hard to call. The V end lost 6 bases, the J end lost 1 base, and 10 bases lay between the germline ends. The CDR3 covers 13 residues. The CDR3 DNA follows: TGTGCCAGCAGCCTGGCGACTTCCTACGAGCAGTACTTC. This encodes CASSLATSYEQYF.

This clonotype was detected ten times or more. This sequence joins TRBV7-2 and TRBJ2-2, with 8 nucleotides matching TRBD2. The CDR3 runs 17 residues. J gave up 1 base and V 5 bases, and 9 bases lay outside the gene matches. Germline loops: CDR1 SGHTA, CDR2 FQGNSA. Here the CDR3 DNA reads TGTGCCAGCAGCCCTCAATCCGGGGGGGTGAACACCGGGGAGCTGTTTTTT. It translates to CASSPQSGGVNTGELFF.

Many counts were recorded for this clonotype. V usage is TRBV7-9 and J usage is TRBJ1-4; 7 bases are a match to TRBD1. This CDR3 comprises 15 residues. Germline-derived CDR1 and CDR2 are SEHNR and FQNEAQ (reference sequence). The junction had 6 bases not matched to a gene; V was cut back by 1 base and J by 7 bases. CDR3 sequence: CASSLVGPGGEKLFF. The CDR3 DNA reads as TGTGCCAGCAGCTTAGTCGGGCCAGGGGGTGAAAAACTGTTTTTT. Supplemented by reference TRBV7-9 and TRBJ1-4, the full variable domain reads DTGVSQNPRHKITKRGQNVTFRCDPISEHNRLYWYRQTLGQGPEFLTYFQNEAQLEKSRLLSDRFSAERPKGSFSTLEIQRTEQGDSAMYLCASSLVGPGGEKLFFGSGTQLSVL.

This clonotype was counted only a few times. The J gene is TRBJ2-2, the V gene TRBV9; 12 bases agree with TRBD2. This CDR3 has 15 amino acids. The ends lost 4 bases at V and 7 bases at J; junction bases unmatched: 5. CDR1 SGDLS and CDR2 YYNGEE come from the germline V gene. The CDR3 here is CASSSRTSGNGELFF. The CDR3 bases are TGTGCCAGCAGCTCCCGGACTAGCGGGAACGGGGAGCTGTTTTTT.

This clonotype was observed at least ten times. The CDR3 loop reads CASSFSGNPSYEQYF. Written as DNA, the CDR3 is TGTGCCAGCAGCTTCTCAGGGAATCCGTCCTACGAGCAGTACTTC. This chain connects TRBV7-2 to TRBJ2-7, with D perhaps TRBD1 (5 bases). The CDR3 contains 15 residues. V lost 3 bases and J 1 base, leaving 13 bases between the germline ends. The germline gives CDR1 SGHTA, CDR2 FQGNSA.

The CDR3 reads CSARASSGGPGGELFF. The CDR3 DNA follows: TGCAGTGCTAGAGCATCTAGCGGGGGGCCGGGCGGGGAGCTGTTTTTT. The rearrangement joins TRBV20-1 to TRBJ2-2; 11 bases agree with TRBD2. The CDR3 length is 16 residues. With 1 base clipped from V and 7 bases from J, the junction kept 8 bases outside the gene matches. Per the germline V gene, CDR1 is DFQATT and CDR2 is SNEGSKA (reference sequence).

The V gene is TRBV7-2, the J gene TRBJ2-7, with 10 bases that match TRBD1. Germline CDR1 and CDR2: SGHTA and FQGNSA. The CDR3 runs to 15 residues. The ends lost 3 bases at V and 3 bases at J; junction bases unmatched: 5. The CDR3 bases are TGTGCCAGCAGCTTCGGGACAGGGGCTGTCTACGAGCAGTACTTC. Encoded protein: CASSFGTGAVYEQYF.

There are many counts of this clonotype. The chain uses TRBV7-9 and TRBJ2-3; D is perhaps TRBD2 (5 bases). V dropped 4 bases and J dropped 4 bases, with 15 bases sitting between them. Germline CDR1 SEHNR, CDR2 FQNEAQ (reference sequence). The CDR3 loop spans 15 amino acids. CDR3 sequence: CASSSPQEEADTQYF. The CDR3 DNA reads as TGTGCCAGCAGCTCCCCCCAGGAGGAGGCAGATACGCAGTATTTT.

This clonotype was found many times. The J gene is TRBJ2-7, the V gene TRBV7-2; D unclear. The CDR3 totals 14 residues. V gave up 4 bases and J gave up 3 bases, with 13 bases separating them. Germline CDR1 SGHTA, CDR2 FQGNSA. In DNA form, the CDR3 reads TGTGCCAGCAGCTCGGCCAGCGAGAGCTACGAGCAGTACTTC. Translated: CASSSASESYEQYF.

This clonotype was recorded many times. The V gene is TRBV7-2, the J gene TRBJ1-3, with D tentatively TRBD1 (5 bases). CDR1 is SGHTA and CDR2 is FQGNSA in the germline V gene. The V end lost 1 base, the J end lost 3 bases, and 10 bases lay between the germline ends. The CDR3 sequence is 15 residues long. The DNA for the CDR3 is TGTGCCAGCAGCTTAGGTGGGGCTGGTGGAAACACCATATATTTT. It yields the protein CASSLGGAGGNTIYF.

The J gene is TRBJ1-5, the V gene TRBV20-1, with a possible D match to TRBD1 (5 bases). The germline V gene encodes CDR1 DFQATT and CDR2 SNEGSKA (reference sequence). Deletions cut 2 bases from V and 0 bases from J, with 14 bases between. The CDR3 is made up of 16 amino acids. Written as DNA, the CDR3 is TGCAGTGCTAGAAGAGGGGCGGGGGATAGCAATCAGCCCCAGCATTTT. This codes for CSARRGAGDSNQPQHF.

On this clonotype itself: One junction end disagrees with the germline gene, perhaps due to a read error. This chain links TRBV7-9 with TRBJ1-1, with D tentatively TRBD1 (5 bases). Germline V gene lookup returns CDR1 SEHNR and CDR2 FQNEAQ (reference sequence). The CDR3 covers 15 residues. CDR3 in DNA: TGTGTCAGCAGCTTAGGCCAGGGCATGAACACTGAAGCTTTCTTT. Translating gives CVSSLGQGMNTEAFF.

This chain connects TRBV15 to TRBJ1-4, with D perhaps matching TRBD1 (5 bases). Trimming pared 0 bases from V and 12 bases from J, leaving 20 bases between. The CDR3 is 16 residues long. CDR1 is LNHNV, CDR2 YYDKDF, per germline (reference sequence). DNA of the CDR3: TGTGCCACCAGCAGAGAGGTGGGGCAGGGAAGTACAGAACTGTTTTTT. Its translation is CATSREVGQGSTELFF.

Only a few counts were recorded for this clonotype. This rearrangement joins TRBV12-3 or TRBV12-4 to TRBJ1-1; possible D gene TRBD1, 6 bases. Trimming left V 6 bases short and J 0 bases short, with 11 bases between. The CDR3 runs to 14 residues. The CDR3 loop reads CASRRGQLNTEAFF. In DNA form, the CDR3 reads TGTGCCAGCAGGCGAGGACAGTTGAACACTGAAGCTTTCTTT.

The chain links TRBV20-1 to TRBJ2-7; 8 bases agree with TRBD1. The ends lost 6 bases at V and 0 bases at J; junction bases unmatched: 7. CDR3 length equals 14 residues. The germline gives CDR1 DFQATT, CDR2 SNEGSKA (reference sequence). CDR3 in DNA: TGCAGTGCAAGGCAGGGGGCGAACTCCTACGAGCAGTACTTC. Amino acid sequence: CSARQGANSYEQYF.

J is TRBJ2-7 and V is TRBV4-3; TRBD1 aligns across 8 bases. The ends lost 4 bases at V and 3 bases at J; junction bases unmatched: 5. This CDR3 region has 14 residues. Germline V gene data show CDR1 as LGHNA and CDR2 as YSLEER. CDR3 nucleotides: TGCGCCAGCAGCCCCGGACAGGGCTACTACGAGCAGTACTTC. Its protein is CASSPGQGYYEQYF.

The chain is built from TRBV7-2 and TRBJ2-5; no definite D call. The CDR3 contains 12 residues. Per the germline V gene, CDR1 is SGHTA and CDR2 is FQGNSA. Between the trimmed V and J ends, which lost 6 bases and 2 bases, there was a span of 7 bases. The CDR3 here is CASSYRQETQYF. CDR3 sequence (DNA): TGTGCCAGCAGTTATAGGCAAGAGACCCAGTACTTC. The full variable domain, with the rest looked up from reference TRBV7-2 and TRBJ2-5, is GAGVSQSPSNKVTEKGKDVELRCDPISGHTALYWYRQSLGQGLEFLIYFQGNSAPDKSGLPSDRFSAERTGGSVSTLTIQRTQQEDSAVYLCASSYRQETQYFGPGTRLLVL.

The rearrangement joins TRBV7-6 to TRBJ2-7, with TRBD1 identical over 11 bases. The CDR3 contains 15 residues. Germline V gene lookup returns CDR1 SGHVS and CDR2 FNYEAQ. Trimming cost V 5 bases and J 5 bases; bases outside gene matches: 8. In DNA, the CDR3 is TGTGCCAGCAGCCCCGGACAGGGGGCGAACCACGAGCAGTACTTC. Encoded protein: CASSPGQGANHEQYF.

This clonotype was observed many times. CDR3 loop: CASSLGFGDTQYF. CDR3 coding DNA: TGTGCCAGCAGCTTAGGATTTGGAGATACGCAGTATTTT. The rearrangement uses TRBV7-2 and TRBJ2-3, with D hard to call. Germline V CDR1 and CDR2: SGHTA, FQGNSA. The CDR3 is made up of 13 amino acids. Trimming removed 1 base at V and 5 bases at J, with 7 bases between.

In the case of this clonotype: This may arise from a read error, as a much more abundant clone is one base away. The V call is TRBV7-2, the J call TRBJ2-7; D possibly corresponds to TRBD1 (6 bases). Trimming pared 1 base from V and 3 bases from J, leaving 13 bases between. Germline values: CDR1 SGHTA, CDR2 FQGNSA. CDR3 length: 15 amino acids. CDR3 nucleotides: TGTGCCAGCAGCTTAGGGGACAAGGCGTTCTACGAGCAGTACTTC. Protein sequence: CASSLGDKAFYEQYF.

Regarding this clonotype: A much more abundant neighbour one base away suggests this may be a read error. The chain recombines TRBV28 with TRBJ1-1; D is possibly TRBD1 (5 bases). The CDR3 consists of 13 residues. V was pared by 8 bases and J by 1 base, with 11 bases between. The germline V gene encodes CDR1 MDHEN and CDR2 SYDVKM. This CDR3 is CASFGGWNTEAFF. CDR3 DNA: TGTGCCAGCTTTGGGGGGTGGAACACTGAAGCTTTCTTT.

This clonotype was observed a few times. The rearrangement joins TRBV5-5 to TRBJ2-1, with TRBD2 matching over 15 bases. CDR1 SGHKS and CDR2 YYEKEE come from the germline V gene (reference sequence). The CDR3 totals 17 residues. Germline trimming cut 0 bases from V and 8 bases from J; bases unmatched to any gene: 6. The CDR3 is CASSLDPGLAGGYEQFF. The CDR3 DNA reads as TGTGCCAGCAGCTTGGATCCCGGACTAGCGGGAGGGTATGAGCAGTTCTTC.